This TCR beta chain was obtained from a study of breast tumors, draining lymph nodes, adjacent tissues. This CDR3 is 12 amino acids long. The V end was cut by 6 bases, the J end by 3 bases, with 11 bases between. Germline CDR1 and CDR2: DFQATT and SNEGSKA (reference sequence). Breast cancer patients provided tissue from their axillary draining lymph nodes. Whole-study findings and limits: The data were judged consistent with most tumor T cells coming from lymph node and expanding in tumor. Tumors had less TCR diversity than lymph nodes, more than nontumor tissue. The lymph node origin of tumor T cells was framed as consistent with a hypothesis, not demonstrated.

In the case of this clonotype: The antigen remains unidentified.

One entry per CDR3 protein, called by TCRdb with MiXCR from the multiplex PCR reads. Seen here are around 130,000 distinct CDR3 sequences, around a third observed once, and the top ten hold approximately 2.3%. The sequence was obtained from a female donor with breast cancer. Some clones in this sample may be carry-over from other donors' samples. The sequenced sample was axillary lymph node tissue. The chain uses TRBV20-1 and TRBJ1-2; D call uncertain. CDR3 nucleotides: TGCAGTGCCGGGGAGGGATACTATGGCTACACCTTC. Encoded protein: CSAGEGYYGYTF.